The rows below give T cell receptor beta chains drawn from one sample of a study of T cells in Graves' hyperthyroidism and ophthalmopathy. TCRdb processed the multiplex PCR reads anew with MiXCR; each CDR3 protein has one entry. Of about half a million distinct CDR3 sequences listed, approximately 25% were seen once; the top ten hold about 11%. Sequencing used blood. These TCRs come from a woman aged 25-40 years with Graves' ophthalmopathy. Each CDR3 is given with its conserved first and last residue. A D gene is named only where the DNA matches it firmly. Clone size is shown for a subset of rows, as once, few, many or a class of expanded clone.

TRBV6-1	TRBD2	many	TRBJ2-5	TGTGCCAGCACCAAGGGACTAGAAATCGGAGAGACCCAGTACTTC	CASTKGLEIGETQYF
TRBV20-1	NA	NA	TRBJ1-2	TGCAGTGCAAGTATCTATGGCTACACCTTC	CSASIYGYTF
TRBV20-1	TRBD1	few	TRBJ2-5	TGCAGTGCTAGAGCCGGACAGGGGCGGCAAGAGACCCAGTACTTC	CSARAGQGRQETQYF
TRBV12-3/TRBV12-4	NA	many	TRBJ2-5	TGTGCCAGCAGTTCCCAGGGTTTGCAAGAGACCCAGTACTTC	CASSSQGLQETQYF
TRBV12-3/TRBV12-4	TRBD2	NA	TRBJ2-5	TGTGCCAGCACCCTAGGGCGGGGGGGCCGAGAGACCCAGTACTTC	CASTLGRGGRETQYF
TRBV6-1	NA	NA	TRBJ1-1	TGTGCCAGCACCCGGGACTTAGGTAACACTGAAGCTTTCTTT	CASTRDLGNTEAFF
TRBV25-1	NA	NA	TRBJ2-2	TGTGCCAGCAGTGAATCCCGAGGGGGGGCCGGGGAGCTGTTTTTT	CASSESRGGAGELFF
TRBV7-3	NA	many	TRBJ2-2	TGTGCCAGCAGCACGGACCGGCCGGGGGAGCTGTTTTTT	CASSTDRPGELFF
TRBV6-2/TRBV6-3	TRBD1	NA	TRBJ1-2	TGTGCCAGCAGTTATGGACAGGGGGGGATTAACTATGGCTACACCTTC	CASSYGQGGINYGYTF
TRBV4-3	NA	NA	TRBJ2-2	TGCGCCAGCAGCCCCCGATTTACCGGGGAGCTGTTTTTT	CASSPRFTGELFF
TRBV10-3	NA	NA	TRBJ2-5	TGTGCCATCAGTGAAAGGGGGGGGGAACAAGAGACCCAGTACTTC	CAISERGGEQETQYF
TRBV6-1	NA	many	TRBJ1-1	TGTGCCAGCAGCCTTACCTCATCGAAGACTGAAGCTTTCTTT	CASSLTSSKTEAFF
TRBV9	NA	many	TRBJ2-5	TGTGCCAGCAGCGTAGATTGGGTCAACCAAGAGACCCAGTACTTC	CASSVDWVNQETQYF
TRBV10-3	TRBD1	many	TRBJ1-5	TGTGCCATCAGTGAGTCTCCTGGGACAGGGAACGATCGGCCCCAGCATTTT	CAISESPGTGNDRPQHF